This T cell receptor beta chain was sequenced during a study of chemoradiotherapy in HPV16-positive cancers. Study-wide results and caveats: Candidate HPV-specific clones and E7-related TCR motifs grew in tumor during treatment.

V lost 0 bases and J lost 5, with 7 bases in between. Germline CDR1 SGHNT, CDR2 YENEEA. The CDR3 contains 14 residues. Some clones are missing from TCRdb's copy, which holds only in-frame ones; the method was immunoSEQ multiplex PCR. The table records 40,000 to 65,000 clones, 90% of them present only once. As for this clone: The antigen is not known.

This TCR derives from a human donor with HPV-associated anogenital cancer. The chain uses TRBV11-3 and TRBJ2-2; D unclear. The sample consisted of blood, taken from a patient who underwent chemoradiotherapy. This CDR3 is CASSLEGSTGELFF. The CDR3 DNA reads TGTGCCAGCAGCTTAGAAGGCAGTACCGGGGAGCTGTTTTTT.